What follows are 3 T cell receptor beta chains derived from one specimen sequenced in a study of blood T cell repertoires in COVID-19 (dated by TCRdb to the early 2020s). Libraries were built with the immunoSEQ multiplex PCR assay. TCRdb re-hosts the immuneACCESS table, in-frame sequences only. Its copies lack some clones; in the studies checked, an unresolved V gene accounts for under half of them, and the cause for the rest is not known. For this sample the table gives more than 85,000 clones, of which roughly 92% were detected only once. The top ten hold approximately 2% of the sample. The sequenced sample consisted of peripheral blood. Source of these receptors: a woman in her fifties or sixties with COVID-19, enrolled during active disease.

The genes are TRBV27 and TRBJ1-6; D may be TRBD1 (5 bases). V was clipped by 1 base and J by 9 bases, with 16 bases between them. The CDR3 is 16 residues long. CDR1 and CDR2 from the germline V gene are MNHEY and SMNVEV (reference sequence). The chain's CDR3 is CASSLFFGGRSSPLHF. The CDR3, as DNA: TGTGCCAGCAGTTTATTTTTCGGGGGTAGGTCTTCACCCCTCCACTTT.

This clone has just one count. V and J are TRBV6-2 or TRBV6-3 and TRBJ2-1, with TRBD2 matching 8 bases. The CDR3 has 15 residues. CDR1 is MNHEY, CDR2 SVGEGT, per germline. V trimming: 3 bases; J trimming: 4 bases; junction bases outside the gene matches: 5. CDR3 residues: CASSYHVAGYNEQFF. The DNA of the CDR3 is TGTGCCAGCAGTTATCACGTAGCGGGATACAATGAGCAGTTCTTC.

In this sample, this clone turned up once. The V and J genes are TRBV5-1 and TRBJ1-1; D is uncertain. Trimming cost V 0 bases and J 1 base, with 7 bases left between them. The CDR3 contains 14 residues. Germline V gene data show CDR1 as SGHRS and CDR2 as YFSETQ. The CDR3, as DNA: TGCGCCAGCAGCTTGGCCCCGTCGAACACTGAAGCTTTCTTT. Translated, it gives CASSLAPSNTEAFF.